In its sample, the clone carrying this TCR beta chain was seen a few times. These data are taken from a study of blood T cell repertoires in COVID-19. TCRdb's copy holds only in-frame clones and misses some; the assay was immunoSEQ multiplex PCR. The repertoire holds 250,000 to 350,000 clones, with over 75% as singletons. V dropped 8 bases and J dropped 5 bases, with 13 bases sitting between them. Germline V lookup: CDR1 SNHLY, CDR2 FYNNEI. This CDR3 region has 12 residues. The rearrangement links TRBV2 to TRBJ2-7; possibly TRBD2 for D (5 bases). This TCR came from a woman aged 55-75 years with acute or convalescent COVID-19. The source material was peripheral blood. CDR3 DNA sequence: TGTGCCAGCCTAGCTAGAGTCCACGAGCAGTACTTC. Translation: CASLARVHEQYF.